This is a list of T cell receptor beta chains from one sample in a study of blood T cell repertoires in COVID-19. TCRdb keeps only in-frame clones here, not all; method: immunoSEQ multiplex PCR. The sample lists about 130,000 clones; around 81% were seen once. Source material: peripheral blood. Receptors were obtained from a middle-aged man with active or convalescent COVID-19. Both conserved end residues are part of each CDR3. The D gene is left open where the match is weak. Size is omitted from some rows. Given values are once, few, many or a class for expanded clones.

clone_size: .
j_call: TRBJ2-7
v_call: TRBV27
d_call: TRBD1
cdr3_aa: CASSPLSDRVYEQYF
cdr3_nt: TGTGCCAGCAGCCCGCTGTCGGACAGGGTCTACGAGCAGTACTTC

clone_size: once
j_call: TRBJ2-7
v_call: TRBV7-3
d_call: .
cdr3_aa: CASSLTAGYEQYF
cdr3_nt: TGTGCCAGCAGCTTAACGGCGGGGTACGAGCAGTACTTC

clone_size: .
j_call: TRBJ2-3
v_call: TRBV2
d_call: TRBD2
cdr3_aa: CASSLAGPRDTQYF
cdr3_nt: TGTGCCAGCAGTCTAGCGGGGCCGAGGGATACGCAGTATTTT

clone_size: .
j_call: TRBJ2-1
v_call: TRBV6-4
d_call: TRBD2
cdr3_aa: CASSEELAAGDEQFF
cdr3_nt: TGTGCCAGCAGTGAAGAACTAGCGGCCGGCGATGAGCAGTTCTTC

clone_size: .
j_call: TRBJ1-3
v_call: TRBV5-1
d_call: .
cdr3_aa: CASGGSGNTIYF
cdr3_nt: TGCGCCAGTGGGGGGTCTGGAAACACCATATATTTT

clone_size: .
j_call: TRBJ2-5
v_call: TRBV9
d_call: .
cdr3_aa: CASSVESAGKETQYF
cdr3_nt: TGTGCCAGCAGCGTAGAGTCGGCGGGGAAAGAGACCCAGTACTTC

clone_size: .
j_call: TRBJ1-6
v_call: TRBV7-2
d_call: .
cdr3_aa: CASSLVGGAVSNSPLHF
cdr3_nt: TGTGCCAGCAGCTTGGTAGGTGGGGCAGTCTCAAATTCACCCCTCCACTTT

clone_size: .
j_call: TRBJ2-7
v_call: TRBV9
d_call: .
cdr3_aa: CASSPSGLEVSEQYF
cdr3_nt: TGTGCCAGCAGCCCCAGCGGGCTAGAGGTTTCCGAGCAGTACTTC

clone_size: .
j_call: TRBJ1-5
v_call: TRBV6-5
d_call: TRBD1
cdr3_aa: CASSTQGAQPQHF
cdr3_nt: TGTGCCAGCAGTACACAGGGGGCGCAGCCCCAGCATTTT

clone_size: .
j_call: TRBJ1-1
v_call: TRBV6-2/TRBV6-3
d_call: .
cdr3_aa: CASSYLGHQAFF
cdr3_nt: TGTGCCAGCAGTTACCTGGGGCACCAAGCTTTCTTT

clone_size: .
j_call: TRBJ2-7
v_call: TRBV7-9
d_call: TRBD2
cdr3_aa: CASSSPSGAPNYEQYF
cdr3_nt: TGTGCCAGCAGCTCACCCAGCGGGGCACCTAACTACGAGCAGTACTTC

clone_size: .
j_call: TRBJ2-7
v_call: TRBV3-1/TRBV3-2
d_call: .
cdr3_aa: CASSQAAYEQYF
cdr3_nt: TGTGCCAGCAGCCAGGCCGCCTACGAGCAGTACTTC

clone_size: .
j_call: TRBJ1-2
v_call: TRBV6-5
d_call: .
cdr3_aa: CASSSSGEGYGYTF
cdr3_nt: TGTGCCAGCAGCTCCAGCGGGGAAGGTTATGGCTACACCTTC

clone_size: .
j_call: TRBJ1-1
v_call: TRBV11-2
d_call: .
cdr3_aa: CASSLATSTEAFF
cdr3_nt: TGTGCCAGCAGCTTAGCTACTTCCACTGAAGCTTTCTTT

clone_size: .
j_call: TRBJ2-5
v_call: TRBV10-3
d_call: TRBD2
cdr3_aa: CAIRETSGGFLTQYF
cdr3_nt: TGTGCCATCAGAGAAACTAGCGGGGGTTTCCTGACCCAGTACTTC

clone_size: few
j_call: TRBJ2-2
v_call: TRBV4-3
d_call: TRBD1
cdr3_aa: CASSQEGDRWTAGELFF
cdr3_nt: TGCGCCAGCAGCCAAGAAGGGGACAGGTGGACGGCCGGGGAGCTGTTTTTT

clone_size: .
j_call: TRBJ2-1
v_call: TRBV11-2
d_call: TRBD2
cdr3_aa: CASSSERGAYNEQFF
cdr3_nt: TGTGCCAGCAGCTCCGAGCGGGGGGCCTACAATGAGCAGTTCTTC

clone_size: .
j_call: TRBJ2-1
v_call: TRBV10-3
d_call: .
cdr3_aa: CAISTNNEQFF
cdr3_nt: TGTGCCATCAGCACAAACAATGAGCAGTTCTTC

clone_size: once
j_call: TRBJ2-2
v_call: TRBV7-7
d_call: .
cdr3_aa: CASSLDLAGATNTGELFF
cdr3_nt: TGTGCCAGCAGCTTAGATCTGGCGGGGGCCACGAACACCGGGGAGCTGTTTTTT

clone_size: .
j_call: TRBJ1-6
v_call: TRBV7-9
d_call: .
cdr3_aa: CASSSLDTRNSPLHF
cdr3_nt: TGTGCCAGCAGCTCTCTGGACACGAGGAATTCACCCCTCCACTTT

clone_size: .
j_call: TRBJ1-1
v_call: TRBV7-6
d_call: .
cdr3_aa: CASSRGQNTEAFF
cdr3_nt: TGTGCCAGCAGCCGTGGACAGAACACTGAAGCTTTCTTT

clone_size: .
j_call: TRBJ1-1
v_call: TRBV29-1
d_call: TRBD1
cdr3_aa: CSARRDRGGTEAFF
cdr3_nt: TGCAGCGCCCGCCGGGACAGGGGAGGAACTGAAGCTTTCTTT

clone_size: few
j_call: TRBJ1-1
v_call: TRBV5-5
d_call: .
cdr3_aa: CASSLVPGMNTEAFF
cdr3_nt: TGTGCCAGCAGCTTGGTTCCAGGAATGAACACTGAAGCTTTCTTT

clone_size: .
j_call: TRBJ2-7
v_call: TRBV19
d_call: TRBD1
cdr3_aa: CASSPGQGPYEQYF
cdr3_nt: TGTGCCAGTAGCCCGGGACAGGGGCCCTACGAGCAGTACTTC

clone_size: .
j_call: TRBJ2-2
v_call: TRBV7-8
d_call: TRBD2
cdr3_aa: CASTQLAGGNTGELFF
cdr3_nt: TGTGCCAGCACCCAACTAGCGGGGGGGAACACCGGGGAGCTGTTTTTT

clone_size: .
j_call: TRBJ2-7
v_call: TRBV25-1
d_call: .
cdr3_aa: CASSGETPLSYEQYF
cdr3_nt: TGTGCCAGCAGTGGAGAGACACCGCTCTCCTACGAGCAGTACTTC

clone_size: once
j_call: TRBJ1-5
v_call: TRBV18
d_call: .
cdr3_aa: CASSPPGGGSPQHF
cdr3_nt: TGTGCCAGCTCACCACCAGGGGGGGGATCGCCCCAGCATTTT

clone_size: .
j_call: TRBJ2-5
v_call: TRBV2
d_call: .
cdr3_aa: CARKYGQNKETQYF
cdr3_nt: TGTGCCAGGAAATATGGACAGAACAAAGAGACCCAGTACTTC

clone_size: many
j_call: TRBJ1-6
v_call: TRBV10-3
d_call: TRBD1
cdr3_aa: CAIKPGQESSPLHF
cdr3_nt: TGTGCCATCAAACCGGGACAGGAGTCTTCACCCCTCCACTTT

clone_size: .
j_call: TRBJ2-1
v_call: TRBV2
d_call: .
cdr3_aa: CASSEVSYNEQFF
cdr3_nt: TGTGCCAGCAGTGAAGTTTCATACAATGAGCAGTTCTTC

clone_size: .
j_call: TRBJ1-5
v_call: TRBV30
d_call: .
cdr3_aa: CAWSVNPLKRTNQPQHF
cdr3_nt: TGTGCCTGGAGTGTAAACCCTTTGAAACGGACAAACCAGCCCCAGCATTTT

clone_size: .
j_call: TRBJ2-7
v_call: TRBV5-1
d_call: .
cdr3_aa: CASSPVGAGYEQYF
cdr3_nt: TGCGCCAGCAGCCCTGTGGGGGCTGGCTACGAGCAGTACTTC

clone_size: .
j_call: TRBJ2-3
v_call: TRBV4-2
d_call: TRBD2
cdr3_aa: CASSQESLSGGASGTDTQYF
cdr3_nt: TGTGCCAGCAGCCAAGAATCCCTTAGCGGGGGGGCCTCTGGCACAGATACGCAGTATTTT

clone_size: .
j_call: TRBJ1-3
v_call: TRBV3-1/TRBV3-2
d_call: .
cdr3_aa: CASSLREGFGNTIYF
cdr3_nt: TGTGCCAGCAGCCTTAGGGAGGGATTTGGAAACACCATATATTTT

clone_size: .
j_call: TRBJ2-7
v_call: TRBV7-2
d_call: .
cdr3_aa: CASSFIMLGSSYEQYF
cdr3_nt: TGTGCCAGCAGCTTTATCATGTTGGGGAGCTCCTACGAGCAGTACTTC

clone_size: .
j_call: TRBJ1-2
v_call: TRBV30
d_call: .
cdr3_aa: CAWSVGPGQGNYGYTF
cdr3_nt: TGTGCCTGGAGTGTAGGCCCTGGGCAGGGTAACTATGGCTACACCTTC

clone_size: .
j_call: TRBJ1-1
v_call: TRBV29-1
d_call: TRBD1
cdr3_aa: CSVQGAEEAFF
cdr3_nt: TGCAGTGTTCAGGGGGCGGAGGAAGCTTTCTTT

clone_size: .
j_call: TRBJ1-6
v_call: TRBV2
d_call: .
cdr3_aa: CASSEERRGSPLHF
cdr3_nt: TGTGCCAGCAGTGAAGAGCGCAGGGGTTCACCCCTCCACTTT

clone_size: .
j_call: TRBJ2-1
v_call: TRBV13
d_call: TRBD2
cdr3_aa: CASSPPPSGGFYNEQFF
cdr3_nt: TGTGCCAGCAGCCCACCTCCCAGCGGGGGATTCTACAATGAGCAGTTCTTC

clone_size: .
j_call: TRBJ2-5
v_call: TRBV3-1/TRBV3-2
d_call: .
cdr3_aa: CASSFNTGNGETQYF
cdr3_nt: TGTGCCAGCAGCTTCAACACAGGCAACGGGGAGACCCAGTACTTC

clone_size: few
j_call: TRBJ1-5
v_call: TRBV7-9
d_call: TRBD1
cdr3_aa: CASGQGGGQPQHF
cdr3_nt: TGTGCCAGCGGGCAAGGGGGCGGTCAGCCCCAGCATTTT

clone_size: .
j_call: TRBJ2-5
v_call: TRBV29-1
d_call: .
cdr3_aa: CSVRESKETQYF
cdr3_nt: TGCAGCGTGAGGGAAAGTAAAGAGACCCAGTACTTC

clone_size: once
j_call: TRBJ1-6
v_call: TRBV27
d_call: TRBD1
cdr3_aa: CASSLTGQIFNSPLHF
cdr3_nt: TGTGCCAGCAGTTTAACGGGACAGATATTTAATTCACCCCTCCACTTT

clone_size: .
j_call: TRBJ2-7
v_call: TRBV27
d_call: .
cdr3_aa: CASSLNSFGEQYF
cdr3_nt: TGTGCCAGCAGTTTAAACAGTTTTGGGGAGCAGTACTTC

clone_size: .
j_call: TRBJ2-3
v_call: TRBV6-5
d_call: TRBD2
cdr3_aa: CASSYVGLEADTQYF
cdr3_nt: TGTGCCAGCAGTTACGTTGGACTAGAGGCAGATACGCAGTATTTT

clone_size: .
j_call: TRBJ2-1
v_call: TRBV18
d_call: TRBD2
cdr3_aa: CASSPPGLAGATSYNEQFF
cdr3_nt: TGTGCCAGCTCACCACCGGGGCTAGCGGGGGCCACGTCCTACAATGAGCAGTTCTTC

clone_size: .
j_call: TRBJ1-2
v_call: TRBV19
d_call: .
cdr3_aa: CASSIILNGQGDYGYTF
cdr3_nt: TGTGCCAGTAGTATAATTTTAAATGGGCAGGGTGACTATGGCTACACCTTC

clone_size: .
j_call: TRBJ1-4
v_call: TRBV5-1
d_call: TRBD1
cdr3_aa: CASRPQGVSNEKLFF
cdr3_nt: TGCGCCAGCAGGCCCCAGGGGGTCTCTAATGAAAAACTGTTTTTT

clone_size: .
j_call: TRBJ2-3
v_call: TRBV6-6
d_call: TRBD2
cdr3_aa: CASRTPLAGGGDTQYF
cdr3_nt: TGTGCCAGCAGGACACCTCTAGCGGGGGGTGGAGATACGCAGTATTTT

clone_size: .
j_call: TRBJ1-5
v_call: TRBV11-3
d_call: .
cdr3_aa: CASSLDPRGYNQPQHF
cdr3_nt: TGTGCCAGCAGCTTAGATCCCCGCGGTTACAATCAGCCCCAGCATTTT

clone_size: .
j_call: TRBJ2-5
v_call: TRBV7-7
d_call: .
cdr3_aa: CASSSIGVQETQYF
cdr3_nt: TGTGCCAGCAGCTCGATTGGAGTCCAAGAGACCCAGTACTTC

clone_size: .
j_call: TRBJ2-5
v_call: TRBV13
d_call: .
cdr3_aa: CASSLGGQETQYF
cdr3_nt: TGTGCCAGCAGCTTGGGCGGGCAAGAGACCCAGTACTTC

clone_size: once
j_call: TRBJ1-2
v_call: TRBV18
d_call: .
cdr3_aa: CASSPPETVYGYTF
cdr3_nt: TGTGCCAGCTCACCACCCGAGACAGTCTATGGCTACACCTTC

clone_size: once
j_call: TRBJ2-1
v_call: TRBV25-1
d_call: TRBD1
cdr3_aa: CASTQGDRRWEQFF
cdr3_nt: TGTGCCAGCACCCAGGGGGACCGAAGATGGGAGCAGTTCTTC

clone_size: .
j_call: TRBJ2-7
v_call: TRBV25-1
d_call: .
cdr3_aa: CASSGGMGYEQYF
cdr3_nt: TGTGCCAGCAGCGGGGGAATGGGGTACGAGCAGTACTTC

clone_size: .
j_call: TRBJ1-1
v_call: TRBV12-3/TRBV12-4
d_call: TRBD1
cdr3_aa: CASKDRAGTEAFF
cdr3_nt: TGTGCCAGCAAAGACAGGGCGGGGACTGAAGCTTTCTTT

clone_size: .
j_call: TRBJ1-3
v_call: TRBV5-1
d_call: .
cdr3_aa: CASSLERSSSSGNTIYF
cdr3_nt: TGCGCCAGCAGCTTGGAAAGGAGTTCGAGCTCTGGAAACACCATATATTTT

clone_size: .
j_call: TRBJ1-2
v_call: TRBV12-3/TRBV12-4
d_call: .
cdr3_aa: CASSLTGSYGYTF
cdr3_nt: TGTGCCAGCAGTTTAACCGGGTCCTATGGCTACACCTTC